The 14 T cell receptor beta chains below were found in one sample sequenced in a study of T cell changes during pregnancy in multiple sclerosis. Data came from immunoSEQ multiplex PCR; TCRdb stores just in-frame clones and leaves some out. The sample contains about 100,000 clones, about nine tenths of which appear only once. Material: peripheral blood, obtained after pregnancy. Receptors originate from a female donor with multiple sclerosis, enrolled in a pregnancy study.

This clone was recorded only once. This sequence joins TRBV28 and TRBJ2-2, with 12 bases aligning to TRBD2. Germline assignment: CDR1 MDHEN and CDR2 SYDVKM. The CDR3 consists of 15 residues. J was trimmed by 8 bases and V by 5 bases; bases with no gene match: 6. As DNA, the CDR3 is TGTGCCAGCAGTCTAGCGGGAGGGTCTTCTGGGGAGCTGTTTTTT. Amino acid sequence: CASSLAGGSSGELFF.

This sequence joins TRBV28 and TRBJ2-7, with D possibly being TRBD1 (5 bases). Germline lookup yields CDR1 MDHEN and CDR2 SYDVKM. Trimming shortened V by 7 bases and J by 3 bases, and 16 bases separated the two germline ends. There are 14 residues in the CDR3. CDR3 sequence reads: CASTKKQAIYEQYF. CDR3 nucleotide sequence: TGTGCCAGCACTAAGAAACAGGCCATCTACGAGCAGTACTTC.

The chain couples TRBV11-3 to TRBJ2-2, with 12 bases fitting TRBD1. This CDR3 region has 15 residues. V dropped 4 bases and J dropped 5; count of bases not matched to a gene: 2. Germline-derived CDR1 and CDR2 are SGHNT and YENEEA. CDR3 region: CASSSGQGATGELFF. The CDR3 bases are TGTGCCAGCAGCTCGGGACAGGGGGCTACCGGGGAGCTGTTTTTT.

The CDR3 region is CASSLETGLDGYTF. CDR3 nucleotides: TGCGCCAGCAGCTTGGAGACAGGGTTGGATGGCTACACCTTC. The chain recombines TRBV5-1 with TRBJ1-2; 7 positions agree with TRBD1. J was trimmed by 6 bases and V by 0 bases; bases with no gene match: 5. The CDR3 runs to 14 residues. Germline loops: CDR1 SGHRS, CDR2 YFSETQ.

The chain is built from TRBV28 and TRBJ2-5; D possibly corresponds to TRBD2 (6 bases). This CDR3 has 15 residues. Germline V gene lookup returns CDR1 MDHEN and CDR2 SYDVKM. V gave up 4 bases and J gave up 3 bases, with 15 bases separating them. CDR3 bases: TGTGCCAGCAGTTGGGGCCCCGCTAGCGAAGAGACCCAGTACTTC. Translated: CASSWGPASEETQYF.

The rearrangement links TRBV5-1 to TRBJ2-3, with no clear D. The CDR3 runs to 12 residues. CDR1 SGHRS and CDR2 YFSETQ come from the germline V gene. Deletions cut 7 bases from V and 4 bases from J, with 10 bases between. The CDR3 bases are TGCGCCAGCCCGGAGTCGGCAGATACGCAGTATTTT. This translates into CASPESADTQYF.

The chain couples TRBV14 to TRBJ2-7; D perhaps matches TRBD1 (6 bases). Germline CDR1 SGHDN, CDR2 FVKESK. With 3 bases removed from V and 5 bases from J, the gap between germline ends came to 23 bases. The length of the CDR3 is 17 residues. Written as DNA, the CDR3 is TGTGCCAGCAGCCAGGGGAAAACAGGATACAGGGTCCACGAGCAGTACTTC. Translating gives CASSQGKTGYRVHEQYF.

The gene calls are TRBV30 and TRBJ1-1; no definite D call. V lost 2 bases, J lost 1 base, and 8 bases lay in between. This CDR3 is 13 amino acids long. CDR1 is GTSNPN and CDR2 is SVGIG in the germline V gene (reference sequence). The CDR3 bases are TGTGCCTGGAGTAATTTAAAGAACACTGAAGCTTTCTTT. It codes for CAWSNLKNTEAFF.

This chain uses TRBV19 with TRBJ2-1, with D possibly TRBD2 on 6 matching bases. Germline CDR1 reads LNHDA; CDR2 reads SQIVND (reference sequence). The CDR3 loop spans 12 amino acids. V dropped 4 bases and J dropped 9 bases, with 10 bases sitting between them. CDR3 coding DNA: TGTGCCAGTAGTAATCTGGGGGGTGAGCAGTTCTTC. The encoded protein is CASSNLGGEQFF.

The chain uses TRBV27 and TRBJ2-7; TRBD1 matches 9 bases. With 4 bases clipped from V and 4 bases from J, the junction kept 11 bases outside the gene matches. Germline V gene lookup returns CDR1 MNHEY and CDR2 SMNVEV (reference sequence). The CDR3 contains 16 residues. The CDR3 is CASSSRWGQGLYEQYF. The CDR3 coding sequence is TGTGCCAGCAGTTCCCGTTGGGGACAGGGACTTTACGAGCAGTACTTC.

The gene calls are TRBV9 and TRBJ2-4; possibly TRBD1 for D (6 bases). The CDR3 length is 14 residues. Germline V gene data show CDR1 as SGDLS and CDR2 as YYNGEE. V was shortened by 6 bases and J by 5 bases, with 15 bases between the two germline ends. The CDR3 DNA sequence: TGTGCCAGCAACAAAGGGGGTATGCAAAACATTCAGTACTTC. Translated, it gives CASNKGGMQNIQYF.

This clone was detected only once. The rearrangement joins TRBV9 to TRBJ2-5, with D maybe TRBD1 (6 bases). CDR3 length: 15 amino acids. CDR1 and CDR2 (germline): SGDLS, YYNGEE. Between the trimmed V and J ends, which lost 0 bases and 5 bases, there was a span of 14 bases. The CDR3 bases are TGTGCCAGCAGCGTAGCGGCAGGGGAGTACGAGACCCAGTACTTC. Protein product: CASSVAAGEYETQYF.

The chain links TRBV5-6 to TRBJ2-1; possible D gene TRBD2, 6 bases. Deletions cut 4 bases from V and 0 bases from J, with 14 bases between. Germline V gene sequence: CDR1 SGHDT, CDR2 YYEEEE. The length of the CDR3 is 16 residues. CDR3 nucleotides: TGTGCCAGCAGCCCTGGGACTTTCAACTCCTACAATGAGCAGTTCTTC. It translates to CASSPGTFNSYNEQFF.

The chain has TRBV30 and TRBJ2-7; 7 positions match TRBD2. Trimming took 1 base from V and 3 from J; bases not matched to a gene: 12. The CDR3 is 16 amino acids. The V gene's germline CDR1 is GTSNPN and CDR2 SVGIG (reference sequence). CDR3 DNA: TGTGCCTGGAGTGCTCCCAGCGGGGTACGGGACTACGAGCAGTACTTC. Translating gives CAWSAPSGVRDYEQYF.